The 29 T cell receptor beta chains presented below share a single source sample, sequenced in a study of shared clonotypes between healthy human individuals. The method was immunoSEQ multiplex PCR; TCRdb's version includes in-frame clones alone and lacks a portion of them. The sample includes millions of clones, 90% to 95% of them seen just once. The source material was naive CD4+ T cells sorted from blood. Described subset: CD45RA+ positively selected. The source is a man between 18 and 35 years old in good health.

V is TRBV4-1 and J is TRBJ2-7, with a possible D match to TRBD2 (7 bases). The germline V and J ends were trimmed by 2 bases and 0 bases, with 14 bases remaining between them. This CDR3 has 16 amino acids. Germline V gene data show CDR1 as MGHRA and CDR2 as YSYEKL. The CDR3 sequence: CASSQSPGGTSYEQYF. For the CDR3, the DNA is TGCGCCAGCAGCCAATCCCCGGGGGGCACCTCCTACGAGCAGTACTTC.

The CDR3 loop reads CASSPTSGVRREQFF. CDR3 nucleotide sequence: TGTGCCAGCAGCCCGACTAGCGGGGTCAGAAGGGAGCAGTTCTTC. The V gene is TRBV6-6, the J gene TRBJ2-1; TRBD2 aligns across 11 bases. V lost 6 bases and J lost 10; bases outside the gene matches: 11. The CDR3 is made up of 15 amino acids. In germline, CDR1 is MNHNY, CDR2 SVGAGI (reference sequence).

This chain connects TRBV27 to TRBJ1-4, with no clear D. CDR3 length: 11 amino acids. CDR1 and CDR2 (germline): MNHEY, SMNVEV (reference sequence). V was trimmed by 8 bases and J by 5 bases, leaving 6 bases between them. This CDR3 reads CASGRNEKLFF. The CDR3 DNA reads TGTGCCAGCGGCAGGAATGAAAAACTGTTTTTT.

This clone was counted a single time. This chain links TRBV7-2 with TRBJ2-6; D is unresolved. This CDR3 is 14 amino acids long. Germline CDR1 is SGHTA and CDR2 is FQGNSA. Trimming cost V 5 bases and J 10 bases, with 15 bases left between them. The CDR3 region has the DNA TGTGCCAGCAGCCAACCGGACCTGAGAAACGTCCTGACTTTC. The encoded protein is CASSQPDLRNVLTF. The entire variable domain, with the rest obtained from reference TRBV7-2 and TRBJ2-6, is as follows: GAGVSQSPSNKVTEKGKDVELRCDPISGHTALYWYRQSLGQGLEFLIYFQGNSAPDKSGLPSDRFSAERTGGSVSTLTIQRTQQEDSAVYLCASSQPDLRNVLTFGAGSRLTVL.

This clone appeared once. The rearrangement uses TRBV5-1 and TRBJ2-1; D is ambiguous. Between the trimmed V and J ends, which lost 4 bases and 0 bases, there was a span of 11 bases. Germline V CDR1 and CDR2: SGHRS, YFSETQ. This CDR3 comprises 15 residues. CDR3 sequence: CASSIKPSSYNEQFF. The CDR3 DNA reads TGCGCCAGCAGCATCAAGCCCAGCTCCTACAATGAGCAGTTCTTC.

The V and J genes are TRBV5-4 and TRBJ1-6, with D possibly matching TRBD1 (6 bases). Germline CDR1 reads SGHNT; CDR2 reads YYREEE (reference sequence). CDR3 length: 15 amino acids. V lost 9 bases and J 6 bases, leaving 19 bases between the germline ends. The CDR3 sequence is CATKDLRGTNSPLHF. The DNA of the CDR3 is TGTGCCACCAAAGACCTCAGGGGAACTAATTCACCCCTCCACTTT.

The chain is built from TRBV7-8 and TRBJ1-1, with no clear D. The germline CDR1 and CDR2 sequences are SGHVS and FQNEAQ. With 6 bases removed from V and 7 bases from J, the gap between germline ends came to 15 bases. The CDR3 is made up of 13 amino acids. CDR3 region: CASSTPGNGEAFF. Here the CDR3 DNA reads TGTGCCAGCAGTACCCCCGGGAACGGTGAAGCTTTCTTT. Variable domain in full (rest from reference TRBV7-8 and TRBJ1-1): GAGVSQSPRYKVAKRGQDVALRCDPISGHVSLFWYQQALGQGPEFLTYFQNEAQLDKSGLPSDRFFAERPEGSVSTLKIQRTQQEDSAVYLCASSTPGNGEAFFGQGTRLTVV.

This rearrangement joins TRBV19 to TRBJ2-7; possibly TRBD1 for D (5 bases). The germline CDR1 and CDR2 sequences are LNHDA and SQIVND (reference sequence). V lost 1 base, J lost 5 bases, and 12 bases lay in between. The CDR3 spans 14 residues. The CDR3 nucleotides are TGTGCCAGTAGTATAGGAACCGGCAGGGACGAGCAGTACTTC. Translated: CASSIGTGRDEQYF.

This CDR3 is CASSTSGRAHEQFF. CDR3 bases: TGTGCCAGCAGCACTAGCGGGAGGGCCCATGAGCAGTTCTTC. The chain couples TRBV2 to TRBJ2-1, with 13 positions matching TRBD2. Germline V gives CDR1 SNHLY, CDR2 FYNNEI. The CDR3 contains 14 residues. V shed 6 bases, J shed 8 bases, and the junction held 4 bases outside the gene matches.

The gene calls are TRBV5-4 and TRBJ2-5; 16 bases are shared with TRBD2. Looked up from germline, CDR1 is SGHNT and CDR2 is YYREEE (reference sequence). Trimming cost V 3 bases and J 3 bases; bases outside gene matches: 5. The CDR3 contains 17 residues. The CDR3 DNA reads TGTGCCAGCAGCTCCGGGACTAGCGGGGGGGCGGAAGAGACCCAGTACTTC. It yields the protein CASSSGTSGGAEETQYF.

This chain uses TRBV5-1 with TRBJ2-3; 7 bases line up with TRBD2. This CDR3 contains 16 residues. From germline, CDR1 is SGHRS and CDR2 YFSETQ. With V trimmed by 3 bases and J by 0 bases, 7 bases remained unmatched. CDR3 amino acids: CASSSSGTTSTDTQYF. The CDR3 coding sequence is TGCGCCAGCAGCTCGAGCGGGACTACCAGCACAGATACGCAGTATTTT.

The CDR3 sequence is CASSLRGGSTNEKLFF. CDR3 coding DNA: TGCGCCAGCAGCCTCCGGGGGGGATCAACTAATGAAAAACTGTTTTTT. The chain couples TRBV5-1 to TRBJ1-4, with D possibly matching TRBD1 (5 bases). Trimming cost V 4 bases and J 0 bases, with 13 bases left between them. This CDR3 is built from 16 residues. CDR1 and CDR2 from the germline V gene are SGHRS and YFSETQ.

To note about this clone: One junction end disagrees with the germline gene, perhaps due to a read error. The gene calls are TRBV11-2 and TRBJ1-1; 8 positions match TRBD1. The germline V gene encodes CDR1 SGHAT and CDR2 FQNNGV. There are 11 residues in the CDR3. The CDR3 spells CASSSGTGRIF. In DNA, the CDR3 is TGTGCCAGCAGCTCCGGGACAGGAAGAATCTTT.

The chain is built from TRBV27 and TRBJ2-7; the match to TRBD2 covers 8 bases. The CDR3 spans 15 residues. Germline V CDR1 and CDR2: MNHEY, SMNVEV (reference sequence). The trim removed 4 bases at V and 4 bases at J, leaving 9 bases unmatched. In DNA form, the CDR3 reads TGTGCCAGCAGTTCACTAGCGGAGATAAATTACGAGCAGTACTTC. Its protein product is CASSSLAEINYEQYF.

This chain joins TRBV30 and TRBJ2-7; 7 bases match TRBD1. Germline-derived CDR1 and CDR2 are GTSNPN and SVGIG (reference sequence). Unmatched junction bases numbered 2, after V lost 3 bases and J lost 0 bases. There are 13 residues in the CDR3. The CDR3 DNA reads as TGTGCCTGGAGCAGACAGGGCTCCTACGAGCAGTACTTC. It specifies CAWSRQGSYEQYF. Based on the CDR3 plus reference TRBV30 and TRBJ2-7, the full variable domain is SQTIHQWPATLVQPVGSPLSLECTVEGTSNPNLYWYRQAAGRGLQLLFYSVGIGQISSEVPQNLSASRPQDRQFILSSKKLLLSDSGFYLCAWSRQGSYEQYFGPGTRLTVT.

The chain joins TRBV5-8 to TRBJ2-1, with 8 bases fitting TRBD2. Trimming at V came to 4 bases and at J to 0 bases, leaving 6 bases not matched to a gene. In germline, CDR1 is SGHTS, CDR2 YDEGEE. The CDR3 has 16 residues. The DNA of the CDR3 is TGTGCCAGCAGCCATACTAGCGGTAGCTCCTACAATGAGCAGTTCTTC. Amino acid sequence: CASSHTSGSSYNEQFF. Using reference TRBV5-8 and TRBJ2-1 for the parts outside the CDR3, the full variable domain is EAGVTQSPTHLIKTRGQQATLRCSPISGHTSVYWYQQALGLGLQFLLWYDEGEERNRGNFPPRFSGRQFPNYSSELNVNALELEDSALYLCASSHTSGSSYNEQFFGPGTRLTVL.

This rearrangement joins TRBV6-1 to TRBJ1-3; D is perhaps TRBD1 (6 bases). Trimming took 6 bases from V and 0 from J, leaving 9 bases between them. Germline V gene sequence: CDR1 MNHNS, CDR2 SASEGT. The CDR3 is made up of 14 amino acids. The CDR3 loop is CASSQDSSGNTIYF. The DNA for the CDR3 is TGTGCCAGCAGCCAGGACAGCTCTGGAAACACCATATATTTT.

The chain employs TRBV28 and TRBJ2-7; 8 nucleotides match TRBD1. V trimming: 5 bases; J trimming: 3 bases; junction bases outside the gene matches: 15. CDR1 and CDR2 (germline): MDHEN, SYDVKM. The CDR3 consists of 17 residues. The CDR3, as DNA: TGTGCCAGCAGTCGATATGGACAGGGCGCCCGGGGCTACGAGCAGTACTTC. Its protein product is CASSRYGQGARGYEQYF.

J is TRBJ1-1 and V is TRBV5-4; weak D call: TRBD1 (6 bases). The CDR3 extends over 16 amino acids. Trimming took 4 bases from V and 0 from J, leaving 16 bases between them. Germline values: CDR1 SGHNT, CDR2 YYREEE (reference sequence). CDR3 protein: CASSPPRGGMNTEAFF. The CDR3 nucleotides read TGTGCCAGCAGCCCCCCAAGGGGGGGGATGAACACTGAAGCTTTCTTT.

This chain connects TRBV12-5 to TRBJ2-7, with TRBD1 identical over 7 bases. Germline CDR1 and CDR2: LGHNT and FRNRAP. The J segment lost 3 bases and the V segment lost 6 bases, leaving 2 bases of the junction unmatched. This CDR3 spans 12 amino acids. The DNA for the CDR3 is TGTGCTAGTGGGGGACAGTTCTACGAGCAGTACTTC. Amino acids: CASGGQFYEQYF.

CDR3: CASSTSGNTDTQYF. For the CDR3, the DNA is TGCGCCAGCAGCACCTCAGGCAACACAGATACGCAGTATTTT. The chain carries TRBV5-1 and TRBJ2-3; no clear D gene. Germline V lookup: CDR1 SGHRS, CDR2 YFSETQ. V shed 4 bases and J shed 2 bases, with 11 bases lying between them. There are 14 residues in the CDR3. The complete variable domain, with remaining parts taken from reference TRBV5-1 and TRBJ2-3, reads KAGVTQTPRYLIKTRGQQVTLSCSPISGHRSVSWYQQTPGQGLQFLFEYFSETQRNKGNFPGRFSGRQFSNSRSEMNVSTLELGDSALYLCASSTSGNTDTQYFGPGTRLTVL.

The chain has TRBV7-2 and TRBJ2-4; D might be TRBD1 or TRBD2, each matching 5 bases. Trimming took 1 base from V and 6 from J, leaving 16 bases between them. The CDR3 has 16 amino acids. Germline lookup yields CDR1 SGHTA and CDR2 FQGNSA. The CDR3, as DNA: TGTGCCAGCAGCTTAGGCGGTGGGGGAAGCGTAAACATTCAGTACTTC. Translated, it gives CASSLGGGGSVNIQYF.

The rearrangement joins TRBV11-2 to TRBJ2-3; 7 nucleotides align to TRBD1. CDR1 SGHAT and CDR2 FQNNGV come from the germline V gene. CDR3 size: 14 residues. With V trimmed by 5 bases and J by 0 bases, 2 bases remained unmatched. CDR3 loop: CASSRGQSTDTQYF. In DNA, the CDR3 is TGTGCCAGCAGCCGGGGACAGAGCACAGATACGCAGTATTTT.

The chain joins TRBV4-1 to TRBJ2-7; weak D call: TRBD2 (6 bases). Looked up from germline, CDR1 is MGHRA and CDR2 is YSYEKL. The CDR3 covers 13 residues. Trimming took off 8 bases at V and 2 bases at J, with 13 bases between the two ends. CDR3 amino acids: CASGRGSAYEQYF. The CDR3 coding sequence is TGCGCCAGCGGACGGGGGTCAGCCTACGAGCAGTACTTC.

With respect to this clone: Other DNA sequences of this sample code for an identical CDR3. The chain links TRBV30 to TRBJ1-6; 9 bases agree with TRBD1. J gave up 7 bases and V 5 bases, and 3 bases lay outside the gene matches. From germline, CDR1 is GTSNPN and CDR2 SVGIG (reference sequence). CDR3 length: 13 amino acids. The CDR3 sequence is CAWSGQGNSPLHF. The DNA of the CDR3 is TGTGCCTGGTCCGGACAGGGGAATTCACCCCTCCACTTT.

V is TRBV6-1 and J is TRBJ2-2, with D maybe TRBD1 (6 bases). V was pared by 4 bases and J by 4 bases, with 13 bases between. The CDR3 runs to 15 residues. Germline loops: CDR1 MNHNS, CDR2 SASEGT. The CDR3 DNA sequence: TGTGCCAGCAGTGGACGGACAGTGGCCACCGGGGAGCTGTTTTTT. It encodes CASSGRTVATGELFF.

This clone was seen only once. Within the sample, other DNA sequences also encode this same CDR3. The chain is built from TRBV10-3 and TRBJ2-5; D ambiguous. The CDR3 has 12 amino acids. The V end lost 2 bases, the J end lost 4 bases, and 5 bases lay between the germline ends. Per the germline V gene, CDR1 is ENHRY and CDR2 is SYGVKD. The CDR3 spells CAISEAGETQYF. DNA for the CDR3: TGTGCCATCAGTGAGGCAGGAGAGACCCAGTACTTC.

The V and J genes are TRBV4-1 and TRBJ2-5, with D possibly TRBD1 on 5 matching bases. Germline assignment: CDR1 MGHRA and CDR2 YSYEKL. This CDR3 comprises 15 residues. V dropped 4 bases and J dropped 2 bases, with 14 bases sitting between them. The CDR3 reads CASSRGAVLQETQYF. The DNA of the CDR3 is TGCGCCAGCAGCCGTGGGGCAGTATTACAAGAGACCCAGTACTTC.

The chain joins TRBV29-1 to TRBJ2-2; TRBD2 agrees at 8 bases. Germline CDR1 SQVTM, CDR2 ANQGSEA. The V gene end was trimmed by 6 bases and the J gene end by 8 bases; junction bases not matched to a gene: 11. The CDR3 extends over 14 amino acids. CDR3 loop: CSVCRTSLGGELFF. CDR3 nucleotide sequence: TGCAGCGTATGTCGGACTAGCCTAGGAGGGGAGCTGTTTTTT.